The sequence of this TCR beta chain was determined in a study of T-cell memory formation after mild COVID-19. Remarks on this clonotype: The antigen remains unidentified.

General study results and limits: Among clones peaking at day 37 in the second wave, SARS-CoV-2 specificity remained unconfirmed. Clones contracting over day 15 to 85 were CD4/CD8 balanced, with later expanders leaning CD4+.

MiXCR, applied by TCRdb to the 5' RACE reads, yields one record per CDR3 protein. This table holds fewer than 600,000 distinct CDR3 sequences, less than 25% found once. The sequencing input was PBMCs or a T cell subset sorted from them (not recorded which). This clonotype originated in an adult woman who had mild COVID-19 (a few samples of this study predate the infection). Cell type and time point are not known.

The CDR3 region has the DNA TGTGCCACCAGTGATCGAAAGGGGACAGTCATCTACAATGAGCAGTTCTTC. Amino acid sequence: CATSDRKGTVIYNEQFF. This chain connects TRBV24-1 to TRBJ2-1; 7 nucleotides agree with TRBD1. CDR3 size: 17 residues. The V and J ends lost 3 bases and 3 bases, in that order; junction bases with no gene match: 10. Per germline, CDR1 KGHDR and CDR2 SFDVKD.